This T cell receptor beta chain was sequenced for a study of STAT5B mutations in CD4+ large granular lymphocyte leukemia. Study background: Among healthy donors, a particular HLA allele went with more CDR3 'QG' motifs. Overall study results and limits: Higher CD4+ than CD8+ T-LGLL clonality might reflect small sample size. About 24% of private leukemic clonotypes occurred rarely in other patients' non-leukemic repertoires.

CDR1 SGHTA and CDR2 FQGNSA come from the germline V gene. The V and J ends lost 1 base and 5 bases respectively, with 6 bases between them. This CDR3 spans 13 amino acids. Remarks on this clone: Its specificity is not known.

Using immunoSEQ multiplex PCR, the repertoire was profiled, and TCRdb retains in-frame clones only, with some absent. The table has around 50,000 clones, roughly 80% seen once. V and J are TRBV7-2 and TRBJ1-5; no clear D gene. The TCR originated in a human donor in good health. Material: CD4+ T cells from blood buffy coats. CDR3 nucleotides: TGTGCCAGCAGCTTAGTGCGGGATCAGCCCCAGCATTTT. It translates to CASSLVRDQPQHF.